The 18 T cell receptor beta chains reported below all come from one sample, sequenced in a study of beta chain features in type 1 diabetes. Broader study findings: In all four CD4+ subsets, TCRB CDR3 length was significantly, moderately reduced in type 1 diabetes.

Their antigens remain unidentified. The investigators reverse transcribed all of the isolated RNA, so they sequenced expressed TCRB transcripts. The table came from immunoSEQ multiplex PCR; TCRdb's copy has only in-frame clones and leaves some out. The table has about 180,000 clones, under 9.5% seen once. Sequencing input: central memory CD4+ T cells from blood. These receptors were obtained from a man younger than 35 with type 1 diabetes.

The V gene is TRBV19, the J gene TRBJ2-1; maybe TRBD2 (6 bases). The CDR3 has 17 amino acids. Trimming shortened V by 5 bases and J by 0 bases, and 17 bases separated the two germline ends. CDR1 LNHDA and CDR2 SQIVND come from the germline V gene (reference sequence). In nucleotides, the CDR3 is TGTGCCAGTAGTGCCGACCGGGACTCCCGCTCCTACAATGAGCAGTTCTTC. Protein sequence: CASSADRDSRSYNEQFF. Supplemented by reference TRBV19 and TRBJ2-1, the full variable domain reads DGGITQSPKYLFRKEGQNVTLSCEQNLNHDAMYWYRQDPGQGLRLIYYSQIVNDFQKGDIAEGYSVSREKKESFPLTVTSAQKNPTAFYLCASSADRDSRSYNEQFFGPGTRLTVL.

CDR3: CAWTNLAGYPGGKLFF. CDR3 nucleotides: TGTGCCTGGACCAATCTAGCGGGGTATCCTGGCGGAAAACTGTTTTTT. The chain is built from TRBV30 and TRBJ1-4; D remains ambiguous. V lost 4 bases to trimming and J lost 10 bases, with 25 bases between them. Germline V gene sequence: CDR1 GTSNPN, CDR2 SVGIG (reference sequence). This CDR3 contains 16 residues.

In nucleotides, the CDR3 is TGTGCCAGCAGCTTAGCCAGGGACAGGGTGTGGATGGGCTCCTACAATGAGCAGTTCTTC. Its protein product is CASSLARDRVWMGSYNEQFF. The chain links TRBV7-8 to TRBJ2-1; 9 bases align to TRBD1. Trimming removed 0 bases from V and 0 bases from J; junction bases left unmatched: 12. Germline loops: CDR1 SGHVS, CDR2 FQNEAQ. This CDR3 spans 20 amino acids.

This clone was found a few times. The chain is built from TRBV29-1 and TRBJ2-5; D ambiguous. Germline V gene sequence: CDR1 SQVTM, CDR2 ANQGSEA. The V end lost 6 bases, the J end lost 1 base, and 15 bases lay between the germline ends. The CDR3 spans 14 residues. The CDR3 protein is CSVTYPGSQETQYF. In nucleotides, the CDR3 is TGCAGCGTGACGTACCCAGGCAGCCAAGAGACCCAGTACTTC.

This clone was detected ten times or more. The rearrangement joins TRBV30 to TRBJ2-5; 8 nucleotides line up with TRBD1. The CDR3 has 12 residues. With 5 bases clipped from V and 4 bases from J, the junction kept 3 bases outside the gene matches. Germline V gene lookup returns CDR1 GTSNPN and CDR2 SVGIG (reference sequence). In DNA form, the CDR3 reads TGTGCCTGGGGCAGGGGGCCAGAGACCCAGTACTTC. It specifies CAWGRGPETQYF.

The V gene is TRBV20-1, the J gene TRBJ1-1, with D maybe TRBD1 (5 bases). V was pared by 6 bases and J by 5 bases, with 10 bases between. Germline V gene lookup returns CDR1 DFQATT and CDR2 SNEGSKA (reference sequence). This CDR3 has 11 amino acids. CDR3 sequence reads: CSAAGRTEAFF. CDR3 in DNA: TGCAGTGCGGCAGGGAGGACTGAAGCTTTCTTT.

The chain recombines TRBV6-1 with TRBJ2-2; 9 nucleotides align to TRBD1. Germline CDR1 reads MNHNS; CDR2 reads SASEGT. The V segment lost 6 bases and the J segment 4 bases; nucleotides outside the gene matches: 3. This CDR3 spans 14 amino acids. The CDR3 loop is CASRRGQGTGELFF. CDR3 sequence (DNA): TGTGCCAGCAGACGGGGACAGGGCACCGGGGAGCTGTTTTTT.

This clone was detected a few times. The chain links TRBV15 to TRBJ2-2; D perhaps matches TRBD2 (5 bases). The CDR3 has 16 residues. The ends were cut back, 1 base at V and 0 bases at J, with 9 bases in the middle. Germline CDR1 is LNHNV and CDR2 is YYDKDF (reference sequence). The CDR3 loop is CATSRGGQTNTGELFF. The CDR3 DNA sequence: TGTGCCACCAGCAGAGGCGGGCAGACGAACACCGGGGAGCTGTTTTTT.

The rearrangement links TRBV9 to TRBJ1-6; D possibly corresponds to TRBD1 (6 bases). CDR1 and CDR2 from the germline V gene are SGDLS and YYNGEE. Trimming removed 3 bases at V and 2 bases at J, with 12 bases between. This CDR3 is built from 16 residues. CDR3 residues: CASSDATGTYNSPLHF. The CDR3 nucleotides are TGTGCCAGCAGCGACGCAACAGGGACCTATAATTCACCCCTCCACTTT.

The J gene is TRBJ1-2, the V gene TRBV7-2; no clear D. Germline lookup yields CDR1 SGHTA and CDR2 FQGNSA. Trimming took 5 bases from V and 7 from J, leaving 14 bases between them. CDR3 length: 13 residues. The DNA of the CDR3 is TGTGCCAGCAGCCCCCGATGGGGAGGTGGCTACACCTTC. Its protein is CASSPRWGGGYTF. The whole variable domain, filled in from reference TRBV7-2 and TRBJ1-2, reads GAGVSQSPSNKVTEKGKDVELRCDPISGHTALYWYRQSLGQGLEFLIYFQGNSAPDKSGLPSDRFSAERTGGSVSTLTIQRTQQEDSAVYLCASSPRWGGGYTFGSGTRLTVV.

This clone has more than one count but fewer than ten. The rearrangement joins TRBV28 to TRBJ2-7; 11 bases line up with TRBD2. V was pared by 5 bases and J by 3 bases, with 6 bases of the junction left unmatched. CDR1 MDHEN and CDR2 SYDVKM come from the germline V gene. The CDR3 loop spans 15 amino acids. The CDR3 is CASSPLAGENYEQYF. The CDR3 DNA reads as TGTGCCAGCAGTCCACTAGCGGGAGAGAACTACGAGCAGTACTTC.

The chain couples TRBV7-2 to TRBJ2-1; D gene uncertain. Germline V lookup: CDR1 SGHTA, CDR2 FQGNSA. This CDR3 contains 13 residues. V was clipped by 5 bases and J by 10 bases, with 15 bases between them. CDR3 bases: TGTGCCAGCAGCCTCAATCCGGTTGAAGAGCAGTTCTTC. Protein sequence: CASSLNPVEEQFF.

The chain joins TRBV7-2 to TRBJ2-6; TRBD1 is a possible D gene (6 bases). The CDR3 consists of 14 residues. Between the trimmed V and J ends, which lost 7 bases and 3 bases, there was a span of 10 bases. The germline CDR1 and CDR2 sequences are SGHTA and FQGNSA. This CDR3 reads CASNSRGGANVLTF. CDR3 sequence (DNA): TGTGCCAGCAACTCCAGGGGTGGGGCCAACGTCCTGACTTTC.

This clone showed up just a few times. CDR3 DNA sequence: TGCAGCGTTGAAAGGTTTGAGGACAGGGTCGGGAGCTATGGCTACACCTTC. It is translated as CSVERFEDRVGSYGYTF. The V gene is TRBV29-1, the J gene TRBJ1-2; 8 positions agree with TRBD1. CDR1 is SQVTM, CDR2 ANQGSEA, per germline. V gave up 2 bases and J gave up 4 bases; unmatched junction bases: 15. There are 17 residues in the CDR3.

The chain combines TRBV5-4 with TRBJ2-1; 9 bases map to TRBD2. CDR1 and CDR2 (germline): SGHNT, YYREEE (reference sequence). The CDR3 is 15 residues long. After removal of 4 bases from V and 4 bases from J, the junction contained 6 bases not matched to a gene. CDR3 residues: CASSRSGRTYNEQFF. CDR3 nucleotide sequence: TGTGCCAGCAGCCGTAGCGGGAGAACATACAATGAGCAGTTCTTC.

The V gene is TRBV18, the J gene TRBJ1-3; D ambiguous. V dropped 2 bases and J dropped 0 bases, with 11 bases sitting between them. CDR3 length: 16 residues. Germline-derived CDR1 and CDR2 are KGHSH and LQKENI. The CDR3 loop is CASSPVDITSGNTIYF. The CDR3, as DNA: TGTGCCAGCTCACCAGTCGACATCACCTCTGGAAACACCATATATTTT.

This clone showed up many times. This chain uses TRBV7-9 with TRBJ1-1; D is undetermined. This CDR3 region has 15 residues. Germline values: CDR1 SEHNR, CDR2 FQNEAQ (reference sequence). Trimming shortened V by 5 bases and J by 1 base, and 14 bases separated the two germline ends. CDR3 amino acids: CASSPSTRGNTEAFF. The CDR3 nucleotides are TGTGCCAGCAGCCCATCGACGCGGGGGAACACTGAAGCTTTCTTT. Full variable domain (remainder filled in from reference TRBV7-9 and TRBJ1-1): DTGVSQNPRHKITKRGQNVTFRCDPISEHNRLYWYRQTLGQGPEFLTYFQNEAQLEKSRLLSDRFSAERPKGSFSTLEIQRTEQGDSAMYLCASSPSTRGNTEAFFGQGTRLTVV.

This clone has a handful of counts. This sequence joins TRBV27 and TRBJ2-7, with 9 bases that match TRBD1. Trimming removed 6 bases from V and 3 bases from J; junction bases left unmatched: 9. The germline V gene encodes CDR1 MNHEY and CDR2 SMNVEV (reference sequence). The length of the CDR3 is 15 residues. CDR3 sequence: CASSRDTGGHYEQYF. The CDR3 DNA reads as TGTGCCAGCAGCCGAGACACAGGGGGCCACTACGAGCAGTACTTC.